The clone carrying this TCR beta chain has a handful of counts. This record belongs to a study of blood T cells in healthy people across ages. The CDR3 extends over 16 amino acids. The germline CDR1 and CDR2 sequences are SGHRS and YFSETQ. Unmatched junction bases numbered 7, after V lost 3 bases and J lost 1 base. Next came a second PCR, run for about 7 to 12 cycles, which used a sample-barcoded 5' primer along with a J-beta primer mix. CDR3-containing paired-end reads numbering at least 2.5 million came from each sample. TCRdb redid the calling of the 5' RACE reads with MiXCR, one entry per CDR3 protein. This sample has around 1,000,000 distinct CDR3 sequences, with approximately 38% found just once. Donors were systemically healthy Caucasian individuals from Russia aged roughly 6 to 100 years.

The sample consisted of blood. The chain uses TRBV5-1 and TRBJ2-3; TRBD1 matches 8 bases. The sequence was collected from a man in his late teens or twenties in good health. For the CDR3, the DNA is TGCGCCAGCAGCTCGACCCAGACAGGGGGCACAGATACGCAGTATTTT. Protein product: CASSSTQTGGTDTQYF.